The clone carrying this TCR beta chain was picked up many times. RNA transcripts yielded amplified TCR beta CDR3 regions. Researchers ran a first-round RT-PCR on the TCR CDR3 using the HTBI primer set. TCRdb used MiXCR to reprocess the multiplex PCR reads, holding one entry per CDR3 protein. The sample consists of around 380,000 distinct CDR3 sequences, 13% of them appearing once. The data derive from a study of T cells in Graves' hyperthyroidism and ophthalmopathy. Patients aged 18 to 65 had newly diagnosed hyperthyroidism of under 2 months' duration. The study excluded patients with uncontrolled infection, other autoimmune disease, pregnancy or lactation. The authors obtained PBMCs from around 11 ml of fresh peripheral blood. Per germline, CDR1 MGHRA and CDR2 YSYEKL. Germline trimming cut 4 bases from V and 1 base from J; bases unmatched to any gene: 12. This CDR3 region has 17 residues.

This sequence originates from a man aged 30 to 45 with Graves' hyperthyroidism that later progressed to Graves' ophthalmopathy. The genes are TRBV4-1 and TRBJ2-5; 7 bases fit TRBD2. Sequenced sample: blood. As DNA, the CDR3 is TGCGCCAGCAGCCGAACCCCCCCGCGGGGGACCCAAGAGACCCAGTACTTC. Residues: CASSRTPPRGTQETQYF.